This T cell receptor (beta chain) appears in the sequencing data of a study of cytomegalovirus exposure and HLA in healthy donors. As for the study in general: When just under 400 donors were genotyped, roughly 82% of them were found to fall in the Caucasian-associated ancestry cluster.

The study ran its PCR with 60 Vbeta and 13 Jbeta primers. In the original processing: Later analysis identified tens of millions of unique TCR beta chains, 9 million to 12 million shared. Assay used: immunoSEQ multiplex PCR; TCRdb lists only in-frame clones, some missing. That table supplies the V and J calls and clone size; D and trimming were determined from the DNA. The sample has 150,000 to 170,000 clones; about three quarters are singletons. A word on this clone: Antigen unknown.

The CDR3 spans 14 residues. V lost 4 bases and J 5 bases, leaving 12 bases between the germline ends. CDR1 is WSHSY, CDR2 SAAADI, per germline. Study outcomes and limitations: Relative to equally common others, HLA-associated TCR beta chains showed greater clonal expansion in a later analysis.

The sequence was collected from a middle-aged woman in good health and CMV-seronegative. Sequencing was done on a sample of PBMCs. The chain has TRBV10-2 and TRBJ2-1, with D unclear. The CDR3 bases are TGCGCCAGCAGTGCCCTCCAGTCAGACAATGAGCAGTTCTTC. It codes for CASSALQSDNEQFF.